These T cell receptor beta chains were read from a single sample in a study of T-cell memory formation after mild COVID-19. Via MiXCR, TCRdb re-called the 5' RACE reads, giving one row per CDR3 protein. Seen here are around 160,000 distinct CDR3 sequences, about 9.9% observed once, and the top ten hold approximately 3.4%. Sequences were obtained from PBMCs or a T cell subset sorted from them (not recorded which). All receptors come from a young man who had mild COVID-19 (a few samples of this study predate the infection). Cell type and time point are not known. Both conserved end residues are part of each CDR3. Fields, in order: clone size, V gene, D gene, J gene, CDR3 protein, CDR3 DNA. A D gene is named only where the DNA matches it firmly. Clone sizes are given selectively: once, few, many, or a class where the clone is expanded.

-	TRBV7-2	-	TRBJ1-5	CASSLEGWYSNQPQHF	TGTGCCAGCAGCTTAGAGGGTTGGTATAGCAATCAGCCCCAGCATTTT
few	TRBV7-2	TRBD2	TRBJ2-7	CASSILAGAYEQYF	TGTGCCAGCAGCATTTTAGCGGGGGCCTACGAGCAGTACTTC
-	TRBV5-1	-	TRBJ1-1	CASSEPRLGANTEAFF	TGCGCCAGCAGCGAGCCCAGGTTGGGGGCGAACACTGAAGCTTTCTTT
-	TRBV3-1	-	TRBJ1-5	CASSQDEGLQQPQHF	TGTGCCAGCAGCCAAGATGAAGGGTTACAGCAGCCCCAGCATTTT
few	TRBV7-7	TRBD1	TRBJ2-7	CASSHGDRREQYF	TGTGCCAGCAGCCACGGGGACAGGCGGGAGCAGTACTTC
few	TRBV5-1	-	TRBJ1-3	CASSLRGRDSGNTIYF	TGCGCCAGCAGCTTACGGGGCCGCGACTCTGGAAACACCATATATTTT
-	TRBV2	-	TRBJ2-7	CASSEEVDSQYF	TGTGCCAGCAGTGAAGAGGTGGACAGCCAGTACTTC
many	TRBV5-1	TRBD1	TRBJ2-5	CASRPGTGGQETQYF	TGCGCCAGCAGACCCGGGACAGGGGGGCAAGAGACCCAGTACTTC
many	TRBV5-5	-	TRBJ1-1	CASSLGRIPEKEAFF	TGTGCCAGCAGCTTGGGACGAATACCAGAAAAGGAAGCTTTCTTT
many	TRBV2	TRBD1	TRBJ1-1	CASRGTGGYTEAFF	TGTGCCAGCAGGGGGACAGGGGGTTACACTGAAGCTTTCTTT
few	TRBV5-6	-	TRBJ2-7	CASSLGQGLYEQYF	TGTGCCAGCAGCTTGGGCCAGGGCCTCTACGAGCAGTACTTC
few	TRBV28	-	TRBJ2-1	CASGLVGGYYNEQFF	TGTGCCAGCGGGTTAGTGGGGGGATACTACAATGAGCAGTTCTTC
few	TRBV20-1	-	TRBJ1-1	CSARGSEYEAFF	TGCAGTGCTAGGGGTTCTGAGTATGAAGCTTTCTTT
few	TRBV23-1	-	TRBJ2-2	CASINLSCFF	TGCGCCAGCATCAACCTAAGCTGTTTTTTT
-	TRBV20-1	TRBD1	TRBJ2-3	CSARDPQGAGDTQYF	TGCAGTGCTAGAGATCCACAGGGGGCTGGAGATACGCAGTATTTT
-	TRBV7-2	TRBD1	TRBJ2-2	CASSSRQGHTGELFF	TGTGCCAGCAGCTCCAGACAGGGACACACCGGGGAGCTGTTTTTT
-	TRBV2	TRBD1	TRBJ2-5	CASRDRGQTQYF	TGTGCCAGCAGGGACAGGGGGCAGACCCAGTACTTC
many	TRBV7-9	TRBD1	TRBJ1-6	CASSLYGTGNYNSPLHF	TGTGCCAGCAGCTTATACGGGACAGGCAACTATAATTCACCCCTCCACTTT
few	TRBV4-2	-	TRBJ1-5	CASSQVTDIHQPQHF	TGTGCCAGCAGCCAAGTTACAGATATTCATCAGCCCCAGCATTTT
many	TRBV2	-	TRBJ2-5	CASNQLDQETQYF	TGTGCCAGCAATCAGCTAGACCAAGAGACCCAGTACTTC
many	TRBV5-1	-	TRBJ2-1	CASSLQGSYNEQFF	TGCGCCAGCAGCTTACAGGGCTCCTACAATGAGCAGTTCTTC
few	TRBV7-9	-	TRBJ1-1	CASTHYKANTEAFF	TGTGCCAGCACCCACTACAAGGCGAACACTGAAGCTTTCTTT
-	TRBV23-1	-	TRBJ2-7	CASSPHNRVSLYEQYF	TGCGCCAGCAGTCCCCACAACAGGGTCTCCCTCTACGAGCAGTACTTC
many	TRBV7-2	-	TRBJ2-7	CASSFGRAYEQYF	TGTGCCAGCAGCTTCGGCAGGGCTTACGAGCAGTACTTC
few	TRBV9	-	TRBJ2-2	CASSTATRRKNTGELFF	TGTGCCAGCAGCACCGCCACCCGAAGGAAGAACACCGGGGAGCTGTTTTTT
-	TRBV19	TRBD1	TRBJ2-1	CASSLRRTGGRLYNEQFF	TGTGCCAGTAGTCTCCGGAGGACAGGGGGGAGATTATACAATGAGCAGTTCTTC
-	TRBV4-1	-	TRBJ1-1	CASSWGRARNTEAFF	TGCGCCAGCAGTTGGGGTCGGGCAAGGAACACTGAAGCTTTCTTT
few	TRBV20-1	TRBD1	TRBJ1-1	CSATGTDNTEAFF	TGCAGTGCTACAGGGACAGACAACACTGAAGCTTTCTTT
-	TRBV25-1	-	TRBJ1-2	CASSDIQGFGYGYTF	TGTGCCAGCAGTGATATACAGGGCTTCGGCTATGGCTACACCTTC
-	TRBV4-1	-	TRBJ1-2	CASSQSTGQDYGYTF	TGCGCCAGCAGCCAGTCTACCGGCCAAGACTATGGCTACACCTTC
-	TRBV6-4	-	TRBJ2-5	CASSDAGGGETQYF	TGTGCCAGCAGTGACGCAGGGGGGGGGGAGACCCAGTACTTC
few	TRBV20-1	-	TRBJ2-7	CSARDPSGVGYEQYF	TGCAGTGCTAGAGACCCCTCAGGGGTCGGCTACGAGCAGTACTTC
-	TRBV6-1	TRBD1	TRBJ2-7	CASSEAGTGVLPEQYF	TGTGCCAGCAGTGAAGCGGGGACAGGGGTCTTACCCGAGCAGTACTTC
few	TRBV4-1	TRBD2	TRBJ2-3	CASSQDRTSGGSTTSTDTQYF	TGCGCCAGCAGCCAAGATCGGACTAGCGGGGGCTCAACCACTAGCACAGATACGCAGTATTTT
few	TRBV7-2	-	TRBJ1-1	CASSPRGGHTEAFF	TGTGCCAGCAGCCCACGAGGAGGCCACACTGAAGCTTTCTTT
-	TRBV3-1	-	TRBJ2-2	CASSQGSGELFF	TGTGCCAGCAGCCAGGGGTCCGGGGAGCTGTTTTTT
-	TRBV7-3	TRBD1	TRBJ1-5	CASRSTGERNQPQHF	TGTGCCAGCAGATCGACAGGGGAGCGCAATCAGCCCCAGCATTTT